The rows below give T cell receptor beta chains drawn from one sample of a study of cytomegalovirus exposure and HLA in healthy donors. Data came from immunoSEQ multiplex PCR; TCRdb stores just in-frame clones and leaves some out. Seen here are some 76,000 clones, about 76% observed once, and the top ten hold 9.5% to 13%. The specimen sequenced was PBMCs. The receptors here all came from a male donor in good health and CMV-seropositive. CDR3s include the opening cysteine and the closing phenylalanine or tryptophan. The D gene is left open where the match is weak. Only some rows state a clone size, as once, few, many or a class for expanded clones.

v_gene	j_gene	d_gene	abundance	CDR3aa	CDR3nt
TRBV6-1	TRBJ1-4	.	.	CASRQGNEKLFF	TGTGCCAGCAGACAGGGCAATGAAAAACTGTTTTTT
TRBV5-4	TRBJ1-1	.	.	CASRKQGRGNTEAFF	TGTGCCAGCAGGAAACAGGGTAGGGGAAACACTGAAGCTTTCTTT
TRBV7-8	TRBJ2-3	TRBD1	few	CANTGYDRGSTDTQYF	TGTGCGAACACCGGCTACGACAGGGGGTCCACAGATACGCAGTATTTT
TRBV12-5	TRBJ1-4	.	.	CASGWPEGKPTNEKLFF	TGTGCTAGTGGTTGGCCGGAGGGGAAGCCCACTAATGAAAAACTGTTTTTT
TRBV2	TRBJ2-5	.	.	CASSDSAEAQYF	TGTGCCAGCAGTGATTCCGCCGAGGCCCAGTACTTC
TRBV7-7	TRBJ1-3	.	.	CASSADFSGNTIYF	TGTGCCAGCAGCGCAGATTTCTCTGGAAACACCATATATTTT
TRBV7-9	TRBJ2-2	.	.	CASSLVRNTGELFF	TGTGCCAGCAGCTTAGTTAGGAACACCGGGGAGCTGTTTTTT
TRBV4-3	TRBJ2-3	.	.	CASSQGTSTDTQYF	TGCGCCAGCAGCCAAGGGACTAGCACAGATACGCAGTATTTT
TRBV28	TRBJ1-5	TRBD1	.	CASSKGQGATDQPQHF	TGTGCCAGCAGCAAGGGACAGGGGGCTACGGATCAGCCCCAGCATTTT
TRBV5-6	TRBJ2-3	TRBD1	.	CASTPEWGQGTDTQYF	TGTGCCAGCACCCCGGAATGGGGACAGGGCACAGATACGCAGTATTTT
TRBV19	TRBJ1-2	TRBD1	few	CASSQTGNYGYTF	TGTGCCAGTAGTCAGACAGGGAACTATGGCTACACCTTC
TRBV19	TRBJ1-1	.	few	CASSTETGVNTEAFF	TGTGCCAGTAGTACCGAGACAGGCGTGAACACTGAAGCTTTCTTT
TRBV11-2	TRBJ1-5	.	.	CASSLKGSPNQPQHF	TGTGCCAGCAGCTTAAAGGGGTCCCCTAATCAGCCCCAGCATTTT
TRBV6-4	TRBJ2-2	.	once	CASSDTSTGELFF	TGTGCCAGCAGTGACACTAGCACCGGGGAGCTGTTTTTT
TRBV7-9	TRBJ2-1	TRBD1	.	CASSFGMTGFGNEQFF	TGTGCCAGCAGCTTCGGAATGACAGGGTTCGGCAATGAGCAGTTCTTC
TRBV7-3	TRBJ2-1	TRBD1	once	CASSPTMGQSNEQFF	TGTGCCAGCAGCCCAACGATGGGACAGTCGAATGAGCAGTTCTTC
TRBV28	TRBJ1-1	.	few	CASSLEWGQNTEAFF	TGTGCCAGCAGTTTAGAGTGGGGACAGAACACTGAAGCTTTCTTT
TRBV4-3	TRBJ2-3	TRBD2	.	CASSATSGGAGTQYF	TGCGCCAGCAGCGCTACTAGCGGGGGGGCGGGTACGCAGTATTTT
TRBV4-3	TRBJ1-5	TRBD1	.	CASSQGEWTGHQPQHF	TGCGCCAGCAGCCAGGGGGAGTGGACAGGGCATCAGCCCCAGCATTTT
TRBV18	TRBJ2-1	TRBD1	.	CASSPRTGGSYNEQFF	TGTGCCAGCTCACCACGAACAGGGGGCTCCTACAATGAGCAGTTCTTC
TRBV23-1	TRBJ2-3	.	.	CASSDGRGLGFADTQYF	TGCGCCAGCAGTGACGGACGGGGTCTAGGGTTTGCAGATACGCAGTATTTT
TRBV29-1	TRBJ1-1	.	few	CSVDRRNTEAFF	TGCAGCGTTGACCGGAGGAACACTGAAGCTTTCTTT
TRBV11-2	TRBJ2-7	.	.	CASSLDPGQRYEQYF	TGTGCCAGCAGCTTAGATCCTGGACAGCGATACGAGCAGTACTTC
TRBV4-1	TRBJ1-4	TRBD1	.	CASSPQGATNEKLFF	TGCGCCAGCAGCCCGCAGGGGGCGACTAATGAAAAACTGTTTTTT
TRBV7-2	TRBJ1-2	.	.	CASSLGGSGYGYTF	TGTGCCAGCAGCTTGGGAGGATCGGGTTATGGCTACACCTTC
TRBV28	TRBJ2-1	TRBD1	few	CASSLGGTGLNEQFF	TGTGCCAGCAGTTTAGGTGGGACAGGGTTGAATGAGCAGTTCTTC
TRBV18	TRBJ2-3	TRBD2	.	CASSLSWREGDTQYF	TGTGCCAGCTCCCTCAGCTGGAGGGAGGGAGATACGCAGTATTTT
TRBV6-5	TRBJ1-2	TRBD1	.	CASRPRQGEGYTF	TGTGCCAGCAGACCCAGACAGGGAGAGGGCTACACCTTC
TRBV14	TRBJ1-2	.	.	CASSQGWAGTVAWDGYTF	TGTGCCAGCAGCCAAGGCTGGGCGGGAACCGTCGCTTGGGATGGCTACACCTTC
TRBV7-2	TRBJ2-7	TRBD1	.	CASSSGQGSYEQYF	TGTGCCAGCAGCTCAGGACAGGGGTCCTACGAGCAGTACTTC
TRBV30	TRBJ1-1	.	few	CAWKGKGNTEAFF	TGTGCCTGGAAGGGGAAAGGGAACACTGAAGCTTTCTTT
TRBV18	TRBJ2-5	.	.	CASSPGQGETQYF	TGTGCCAGCTCCCCGGGTCAAGGAGAGACCCAGTACTTC
TRBV11-3	TRBJ2-5	.	.	CASSLAQGETQYF	TGTGCCAGCAGCTTAGCCCAGGGGGAGACCCAGTACTTC
TRBV10-3	TRBJ1-5	.	.	CASRRGGGQPQHF	TGTGCCTCTCGGCGTGGGGGAGGGCAGCCCCAGCATTTT
TRBV7-3	TRBJ2-2	TRBD1	.	CASSLAGGGITGELFF	TGTGCCAGCAGCTTAGCAGGGGGCGGCATCACCGGGGAGCTGTTTTTT
TRBV6-6	TRBJ1-2	.	.	CASSYRNYGYTF	TGTGCCAGCAGTTATCGGAACTATGGCTACACCTTC
TRBV11-2	TRBJ2-1	.	.	CASSSPDQRRWNEQFF	TGTGCCAGCAGCTCCCCGGACCAACGGAGGTGGAATGAGCAGTTCTTC
TRBV18	TRBJ1-4	.	.	CASSPPSTNEKLFF	TGTGCCAGCTCACCCCCAAGCACTAATGAAAAACTGTTTTTT
TRBV14	TRBJ1-4	.	few	CASARGTEKLFF	TGTGCCAGCGCCAGAGGTACGGAAAAACTGTTTTTT
TRBV7-3	TRBJ2-2	.	.	CASSLTSSGTGELFF	TGTGCCAGCAGCTTAACCTCGTCGGGGACCGGGGAGCTGTTTTTT